This T cell receptor (beta chain) stems from a study of blood T cell repertoires in COVID-19. Study details: Acute-phase and convalescent COVID-19 samples originated in the United States, Italy and Spain. PBMCs, B-cell-depleted T cells, or T cells provided the cDNA or gDNA that made up the material.

Original processing notes: Amplifying reference gene primers gave estimates of nucleated cell counts. The assay was immunoSEQ multiplex PCR, and TCRdb's table has in-frame clones only and misses some. V, J and clone size are taken as reported in that table, and D and trimming were inferred from the DNA itself. This table has approximately 76,000 clones, roughly four fifths appearing once. Germline V gene lookup returns CDR1 SGHRS and CDR2 YFSETQ. The germline V and J ends were trimmed by 4 bases and 2 bases, with 10 bases remaining between them. The CDR3 consists of 14 residues. The specimen sequenced was peripheral blood. The clonotype originates from a woman between 55 and 75 years old with acute or convalescent COVID-19. The chain carries TRBV5-1 and TRBJ2-1; D possibly corresponds to TRBD2 (6 bases). The CDR3 reads CASSARLAYNEQFF. CDR3 DNA sequence: TGCGCCAGCAGCGCCAGACTAGCCTACAATGAGCAGTTCTTC.